The clone carrying this T cell receptor beta chain was seen only once. This specimen comes from a study of T cell changes during pregnancy in multiple sclerosis. Only in-frame clones appear in the TCRdb table, and some are missing; sequencing was by immunoSEQ multiplex PCR. The table shows 35,000 to 45,000 clones, with 85% to 95% occurring only once. Germline lookup yields CDR1 MNHEY and CDR2 SMNVEV (reference sequence). There are 16 residues in the CDR3. V was pared by 4 bases and J by 8 bases, with 11 bases of the junction left unmatched. What was sequenced was peripheral blood. The chain carries TRBV27 and TRBJ1-4, with 9 bases lining up with TRBD1. The sequence was collected from a female donor with multiple sclerosis, enrolled in a pregnancy study. The CDR3 sequence is CASSYIQGQGGEKLFF. The CDR3, as DNA: TGTGCCAGCAGTTACATACAGGGACAGGGTGGAGAAAAACTGTTTTTT. Filled out from reference TRBV27 and TRBJ1-4, the complete variable domain reads EAQVTQNPRYLITVTGKKLTVTCSQNMNHEYMSWYRQDPGLGLRQIYYSMNVEVTDKGDVPEGYKVSRKEKRNFPLILESPSPNQTSLYFCASSYIQGQGGEKLFFGSGTQLSVL.